Listed here are 20 T cell receptor beta chains from one sample, sequenced in a study of blood T cell repertoires in COVID-19 (TCRdb year 2020). Library method: the immunoSEQ multiplex PCR assay. TCRdb's version of the immuneACCESS table is confined to in-frame rearrangements and falls short of the full clone set. An unresolved V gene accounts for under half of the shortfall where checked; the remainder is of unknown origin. Across this sample there are hundreds of thousands of clones, with 87% seen only once. The ten most abundant clones make up 2.5% to 3% of the sample. The specimen sequenced was PBMCs or T cells enriched from blood (not recorded which). These TCRs come from a woman aged 25-40 years who had recovered from COVID-19.

V usage is TRBV7-3 and J usage is TRBJ2-3; 11 bases match TRBD2. This CDR3 is built from 16 residues. V trimming: 5 bases; J trimming: 2 bases; junction bases outside the gene matches: 6. The germline V gene encodes CDR1 SGHTA and CDR2 FQGTGA. CDR3 in amino acids: CASSLRLAGLTDTQYF. CDR3 nucleotides: TGTGCCAGCAGCCTTAGACTAGCGGGGCTCACAGATACGCAGTATTTT.

The chain joins TRBV7-8 to TRBJ1-1; no firm D call. Germline-derived CDR1 and CDR2 are SGHVS and FQNEAQ. Trimming pared 5 bases from V and 1 base from J, leaving 11 bases between. The CDR3 has 14 residues. For the CDR3, the DNA is TGTGCCAGCAGCACCCCGACGGGGAACACTGAAGCTTTCTTT. Amino acids: CASSTPTGNTEAFF.

The genes are TRBV7-2 and TRBJ2-5; 10 bases agree with TRBD2. J gave up 2 bases and V 1 base, and 1 base lay outside the gene matches. CDR3 length equals 15 residues. CDR1 and CDR2 (germline): SGHTA, FQGNSA. The CDR3 is CASSLGGLAQETQYF. CDR3 sequence (DNA): TGTGCCAGCAGCTTAGGGGGACTAGCGCAAGAGACCCAGTACTTC. Looking up the rest from reference TRBV7-2 and TRBJ2-5 gives the full variable domain: GAGVSQSPSNKVTEKGKDVELRCDPISGHTALYWYRQSLGQGLEFLIYFQGNSAPDKSGLPSDRFSAERTGGSVSTLTIQRTQQEDSAVYLCASSLGGLAQETQYFGPGTRLLVL.

The chain uses TRBV10-3 and TRBJ1-2; 9 nucleotides align to TRBD1. Germline-derived CDR1 and CDR2 are ENHRY and SYGVKD. The J segment lost 5 bases and the V segment lost 3 bases, leaving 10 bases of the junction unmatched. The CDR3 runs to 16 residues. The CDR3 protein is CAISDPLQGAGYGYTF. For the CDR3, the DNA is TGTGCCATCAGTGACCCTCTACAGGGGGCCGGGTATGGCTACACCTTC.

This rearrangement joins TRBV10-3 to TRBJ1-3; TRBD1 might be the D (6 bases). The CDR3 length is 16 residues. The ends were cut back, 6 bases at V and 0 bases at J, with 15 bases in the middle. Germline CDR1 reads ENHRY; CDR2 reads SYGVKD. The CDR3 protein is CAISRQESGSGNTIYF. In nucleotides, the CDR3 is TGTGCCATCAGCAGACAGGAATCAGGCTCTGGAAACACCATATATTTT.

The genes are TRBV4-1 and TRBJ2-1, with D perhaps TRBD2 (6 bases). The CDR3 loop spans 15 amino acids. V was trimmed by 1 base and J by 4 bases, leaving 11 bases between them. Germline CDR1 reads MGHRA; CDR2 reads YSYEKL. For the CDR3, the DNA is TGCGCCAGCAGCCAAGCCGGGACTCGATACAATGAGCAGTTCTTC. Translating it yields CASSQAGTRYNEQFF.

This chain joins TRBV5-1 and TRBJ2-5; TRBD2 matches 7 bases. The CDR3 totals 14 residues. V shed 6 bases and J 6 bases; nucleotides not matched to a gene: 11. In germline, CDR1 is SGHRS, CDR2 YFSETQ. The CDR3 reads CASTPTGGVQTQYF. CDR3 coding DNA: TGCGCCAGCACTCCGACGGGGGGTGTCCAGACCCAGTACTTC. Together with reference TRBV5-1 and TRBJ2-5, the CDR3 gives the full variable domain: KAGVTQTPRYLIKTRGQQVTLSCSPISGHRSVSWYQQTPGQGLQFLFEYFSETQRNKGNFPGRFSGRQFSNSRSEMNVSTLELGDSALYLCASTPTGGVQTQYFGPGTRLLVL.

The chain carries TRBV30 and TRBJ1-6, with D perhaps TRBD1 (5 bases). V was cut by 2 bases and J by 7 bases, with 9 bases left in between. Germline V gene sequence: CDR1 GTSNPN, CDR2 SVGIG (reference sequence). The CDR3 has 13 residues. CDR3 bases: TGTGCCTGGAGTCTACAGGAAAATTCACCCCTCCACTTT. Encoded protein: CAWSLQENSPLHF.

This clone has a single count. The chain employs TRBV7-9 and TRBJ1-2; TRBD1 aligns across 9 bases. V was pared by 5 bases and J by 4 bases, with 5 bases of the junction left unmatched. Germline assignment: CDR1 SEHNR and CDR2 FQNEAQ (reference sequence). The CDR3 sequence is 14 residues long. The chain's CDR3 is CASSHRGLVYGYTF. CDR3 DNA: TGTGCCAGCAGCCACAGGGGGCTTGTCTATGGCTACACCTTC. The full variable domain, rest sourced from reference TRBV7-9 and TRBJ1-2, is DTGVSQNPRHKITKRGQNVTFRCDPISEHNRLYWYRQTLGQGPEFLTYFQNEAQLEKSRLLSDRFSAERPKGSFSTLEIQRTEQGDSAMYLCASSHRGLVYGYTFGSGTRLTVV.

This clone was seen just once. The chain links TRBV7-9 to TRBJ1-2, with TRBD1 as a possible D gene (5 bases). Germline-derived CDR1 and CDR2 are SEHNR and FQNEAQ (reference sequence). The ends were cut back, 5 bases at V and 4 bases at J, with 14 bases in the middle. The CDR3 sequence is 14 residues long. CDR3 protein: CASSPSGTSYGYTF. CDR3 bases: TGTGCCAGCAGCCCATCCGGGACTTCCTATGGCTACACCTTC.

The rearrangement links TRBV28 to TRBJ1-1; D remains ambiguous. The CDR3 extends over 14 amino acids. The ends were cut back, 6 bases at V and 2 bases at J, with 13 bases in the middle. In germline, CDR1 is MDHEN, CDR2 SYDVKM. The CDR3 nucleotides are TGTGCCAGCAGACCTAATGACAAAAACACTGAAGCTTTCTTT. Its protein product is CASRPNDKNTEAFF.

V usage is TRBV3-1 (or the pseudogene TRBV3-2) and J usage is TRBJ2-7; tentative D call: TRBD2 (6 bases). CDR1 and CDR2 (germline): LGHDT, YNNKEL (reference sequence). This CDR3 spans 17 amino acids. The V end lost 0 bases, the J end lost 3 bases, and 18 bases lay between the germline ends. The CDR3 loop is CASSQDSGGSWGYEQYF. CDR3 bases: TGTGCCAGCAGCCAAGATAGCGGAGGTTCTTGGGGCTACGAGCAGTACTTC.

The chain employs TRBV14 and TRBJ1-6; D is ambiguous. This CDR3 contains 17 residues. Trimming removed 3 bases at V and 0 bases at J, with 12 bases between. The germline V gene has CDR1 SGHDN and CDR2 FVKESK. CDR3 region: CASSQRAVSSYNSPLHF. CDR3 nucleotides: TGTGCCAGCAGCCAGCGGGCTGTCAGCTCCTATAATTCACCCCTCCACTTT.

The chain couples TRBV7-9 to TRBJ1-2; no clear D. CDR1 is SEHNR and CDR2 is FQNEAQ in the germline V gene (reference sequence). The CDR3 totals 14 residues. Trimming took 1 base from V and 6 from J, leaving 12 bases between them. CDR3 sequence: CASSLEILADGYTF. Here the CDR3 DNA reads TGTGCCAGCAGCTTAGAGATATTGGCCGATGGCTACACCTTC. The entire variable domain, with the rest obtained from reference TRBV7-9 and TRBJ1-2, is as follows: DTGVSQNPRHKITKRGQNVTFRCDPISEHNRLYWYRQTLGQGPEFLTYFQNEAQLEKSRLLSDRFSAERPKGSFSTLEIQRTEQGDSAMYLCASSLEILADGYTFGSGTRLTVV.

This sequence joins TRBV6-5 and TRBJ1-2; 7 bases fit TRBD1. This CDR3 has 13 amino acids. Germline V gene lookup returns CDR1 MNHEY and CDR2 SVGAGI. J gave up 7 bases and V 7 bases, and 9 bases lay outside the gene matches. The chain's CDR3 is CASNRDREAGYTF. For the CDR3, the DNA is TGTGCCAGCAATCGGGACAGAGAGGCTGGCTACACCTTC.

The rearrangement uses TRBV5-1 and TRBJ1-2; D call uncertain. CDR1 SGHRS and CDR2 YFSETQ come from the germline V gene. The CDR3 runs to 15 residues. Between the trimmed V and J ends, which lost 1 base and 6 bases, there was a span of 16 bases. CDR3 residues: CASSLSPIGPDGYTF. CDR3 in DNA: TGCGCCAGCAGCTTGTCTCCCATTGGGCCGGATGGCTACACCTTC.

This clone was found a few times. The rearrangement joins TRBV29-1 to TRBJ2-7, with 7 nucleotides matching TRBD1. Per the germline V gene, CDR1 is SQVTM and CDR2 is ANQGSEA. Unmatched junction bases numbered 5, after V lost 5 bases and J lost 1 base. This CDR3 region has 13 residues. The chain's CDR3 is CSVNGQESYEQYF. In nucleotides, the CDR3 is TGCAGCGTTAACGGACAGGAGTCCTACGAGCAGTACTTC.

This clone was seen only a few times. The chain carries TRBV21-1 and TRBJ1-5. TRBV21-1 counts as a pseudogene. The CDR3 is 14 amino acids. CDR3 nucleotide sequence: TGTGCCAGCAACCCTTGGAGGGCCAATCAGCCCCAGCATTTT. This gives the protein CASNPWRANQPQHF.

The J gene is TRBJ2-4, the V gene TRBV19, with TRBD1 matching 9 bases. With 5 bases clipped from V and 8 bases from J, the junction kept 7 bases outside the gene matches. The CDR3 totals 14 residues. Germline V gene lookup returns CDR1 LNHDA and CDR2 SQIVND (reference sequence). The CDR3 DNA reads as TGTGCCAGTAGTGCAGGGACAGGGTCGGACATTCAGTACTTC. Translation gives CASSAGTGSDIQYF.

The J gene is TRBJ2-7, the V gene TRBV29-1, with D perhaps TRBD1 (8 bases). With 2 bases removed from V and 3 bases from J, the gap between germline ends came to 20 bases. The germline gives CDR1 SQVTM, CDR2 ANQGSEA. This CDR3 region has 16 residues. The DNA of the CDR3 is TGCAGCGTTGAACCAGTGGGGGGGACAGGCGACTACGAGCAGTACTTC. Translating gives CSVEPVGGTGDYEQYF.